The rows below give T cell receptor beta chains drawn from one sample of a study of T cell repertoires in cytomegalovirus infection. These receptors lack a known antigen. A single record per CDR3 protein comes from TCRdb applying MiXCR to the reads. The sample consists of around 430,000 distinct CDR3 sequences, about two fifths of them appearing once. This specimen consisted of cultured PBMCs, obtained from culture after CMV antigen stimulation. These receptors were obtained from a human donor in good health (CMV status not recorded). Some clones in this sample may be carry-over from other donors' samples. Both conserved end residues are part of each CDR3. A D gene is named only where the DNA matches it firmly. Not all rows give a size; the values are once, few, many and, for expanded clones, a class.

CDR3,DNA,V,J,size,D
CASSSQVQETQYF,TGTGCCAGCAGCTCCCAGGTCCAAGAGACCCAGTACTTC,TRBV7-7,TRBJ2-5,.,.
CASGGASGRASDNEQFF,TGTGCCAGCGGAGGGGCTAGCGGGAGGGCCTCGGACAATGAGCAGTTCTTC,TRBV12-3/TRBV12-4,TRBJ2-1,.,TRBD2
CASSLSTGGGETQYF,TGTGCCAGCAGTTTATCTACGGGAGGGGGAGAGACCCAGTACTTC,TRBV12-3/TRBV12-4,TRBJ2-5,.,TRBD2
CASSFNQASNTEAFF,TGTGCCAGCAGCTTTAATCAGGCCTCGAACACTGAAGCTTTCTTT,TRBV7-9,TRBJ1-1,.,.
CASALGLAGGRPYEQYF,TGTGCCTCGGCCCTGGGACTAGCGGGAGGTCGCCCCTACGAGCAGTACTTC,TRBV7-2,TRBJ2-7,.,TRBD2
CASSLGSGRIHSSSYEQYF,TGTGCCAGCAGCTTAGGTAGCGGGAGGATTCATTCGAGCTCCTACGAGCAGTACTTC,TRBV7-9,TRBJ2-7,.,TRBD2
CASSFWEWRTDTQYF,TGTGCCAGCAGCTTCTGGGAGTGGCGGACAGATACGCAGTATTTT,TRBV7-2,TRBJ2-3,few,.
CASSPTSAQYF,TGTGCCAGCAGCCCGACATCGGCCCAGTACTTC,TRBV9,TRBJ2-5,.,.
CASSLAPGAGPWNNSPLHF,TGTGCCAGCAGCTTAGCGCCCGGGGCAGGCCCCTGGAATAATTCACCCCTCCACTTT,TRBV7-6,TRBJ1-6,.,.
CASSRPSGTGHQETQYF,TGTGCCAGCAGCCGACCGTCCGGGACAGGACACCAAGAGACCCAGTACTTC,TRBV7-2,TRBJ2-5,.,TRBD1
CASSEAFGNQPQHF,TGTGCCAGTAGTGAAGCCTTCGGCAATCAGCCCCAGCATTTT,TRBV19,TRBJ1-5,.,.
CASWLGRTRREGYTF,TGTGCCAGCTGGCTGGGTCGGACCCGCCGAGAGGGCTACACCTTC,TRBV12-3/TRBV12-4,TRBJ1-2,.,.
CASSPWTSGASSSYEQYF,TGTGCCAGCAGCCCCTGGACTAGCGGGGCCTCTAGCTCCTACGAGCAGTACTTC,TRBV7-8,TRBJ2-7,many,TRBD2
CASRGGQTSNQPQHF,TGTGCCAGCAGGGGTGGACAGACTAGCAATCAGCCCCAGCATTTT,TRBV2,TRBJ1-5,.,.
CASSSPDELRVTQYF,TGTGCCAGCAGTTCGCCGGACGAGCTCCGGGTGACCCAGTACTTC,TRBV12-3/TRBV12-4,TRBJ2-5,.,.
CASSYRQGKNEQFF,TGTGCCAGCAGCTACCGACAGGGGAAGAATGAGCAGTTCTTC,TRBV7-2,TRBJ2-1,few,TRBD1
CASSPRSGGSSYNEQFF,TGCGCCAGCAGCCCGCGTAGCGGGGGGAGCTCCTACAATGAGCAGTTCTTC,TRBV4-3,TRBJ2-1,.,TRBD2
CASSRLGGLRSEQFF,TGTGCCAGCAGCCGGTTGGGGGGCCTGAGAAGTGAGCAGTTCTTC,TRBV3-1,TRBJ2-1,.,.
CASTAVASGSHSGELFF,TGTGCCAGTACTGCCGTGGCTAGCGGGAGTCACTCCGGGGAGCTGTTTTTT,TRBV19,TRBJ2-2,.,TRBD2
CASTQAVGGYPHYGYTF,TGTGCCAGCACCCAGGCGGTCGGGGGGTATCCCCACTATGGCTACACCTTC,TRBV6-1,TRBJ1-2,once,.
CASSLAPAGDDYEQYF,TGTGCCAGCAGCTTAGCGCCAGCGGGGGACGACTACGAGCAGTACTTC,TRBV7-4,TRBJ2-7,.,TRBD2
CASRADFYNSPLHF,TGTGCCAGCAGGGCGGATTTCTATAATTCACCCCTCCACTTT,TRBV7-2,TRBJ1-6,many,.
CASSWTRGNTEAFF,TGTGCCAGCAGCTGGACAAGGGGGAACACTGAAGCTTTCTTT,TRBV7-2,TRBJ1-1,few,.
CASSYSQVLSGANVLTF,TGTGCCAGCAGTTACTCACAGGTCTTGAGCGGGGCCAACGTCCTGACTTTC,TRBV6-5,TRBJ2-6,.,.
CSARDDWNIQYF,TGCAGTGCTAGAGACGACTGGAACATTCAGTACTTC,TRBV20-1,TRBJ2-4,few,.
CASSHLGRATETQYF,TGTGCCAGCAGCCACCTGGGGAGAGCCACGGAGACCCAGTACTTC,TRBV11-2,TRBJ2-5,.,.
CAISEWQGSNYGYTF,TGTGCCATCAGTGAGTGGCAGGGGTCGAACTATGGCTACACCTTC,TRBV10-3,TRBJ1-2,few,.
CASSLTGWTGELFF,TGTGCCAGTAGTCTAACAGGGTGGACCGGGGAGCTGTTTTTT,TRBV19,TRBJ2-2,.,.
CASSSGTGREKLFF,TGTGCCAGCAGTTCCGGGACAGGGCGTGAAAAACTGTTTTTT,TRBV6-1,TRBJ1-4,.,TRBD1
CASSHPPGGRPSGELFF,TGCGCCAGCAGCCACCCTCCGGGCGGGAGGCCGTCCGGGGAGCTGTTTTTT,TRBV4-1,TRBJ2-2,few,TRBD2
CASSPTSPAGGYEQYF,TGTGCCAGCAGCCCGACTAGCCCGGCGGGGGGGTACGAGCAGTACTTC,TRBV7-4,TRBJ2-7,.,TRBD2
CASPVGGRGTDTQYF,TGTGCCAGCCCAGTGGGAGGGAGGGGCACAGATACGCAGTATTTT,TRBV7-9,TRBJ2-3,.,TRBD2
CAWSLWGREGNEQFF,TGTGCCTGGAGCTTGTGGGGGAGGGAAGGAAATGAGCAGTTCTTC,TRBV30,TRBJ2-1,few,TRBD2
CATSRAVGSGNTIYF,TGTGCCACCAGCAGAGCAGTGGGCTCTGGAAACACCATATATTTT,TRBV15,TRBJ1-3,.,.
CASSEGTGPMNTGELFF,TGTGCCAGCAGCGAAGGGACAGGCCCCATGAACACCGGGGAGCTGTTTTTT,TRBV7-4,TRBJ2-2,few,TRBD1
CASSRTQTYEQYF,TGTGCCAGCTCTAGGACTCAGACCTACGAGCAGTACTTC,TRBV7-6,TRBJ2-7,few,.
CASRPSGTNNPNEQFF,TGTGCCAGCAGACCTTCCGGGACAAATAATCCCAATGAGCAGTTCTTC,TRBV11-2,TRBJ2-1,.,.
CASRTTGIGSYEQYF,TGTGCCAGCAGGACGACAGGGATAGGATCCTACGAGCAGTACTTC,TRBV6-1,TRBJ2-7,few,TRBD1
CASRLLAGAGNEQFF,TGCGCCAGCAGGCTGCTAGCGGGGGCTGGCAATGAGCAGTTCTTC,TRBV4-1,TRBJ2-1,few,TRBD2
CASSESLSGANVLTF,TGTGCCAGCAGCGAGAGCCTCTCTGGGGCCAACGTCCTGACTTTC,TRBV7-9,TRBJ2-6,few,.